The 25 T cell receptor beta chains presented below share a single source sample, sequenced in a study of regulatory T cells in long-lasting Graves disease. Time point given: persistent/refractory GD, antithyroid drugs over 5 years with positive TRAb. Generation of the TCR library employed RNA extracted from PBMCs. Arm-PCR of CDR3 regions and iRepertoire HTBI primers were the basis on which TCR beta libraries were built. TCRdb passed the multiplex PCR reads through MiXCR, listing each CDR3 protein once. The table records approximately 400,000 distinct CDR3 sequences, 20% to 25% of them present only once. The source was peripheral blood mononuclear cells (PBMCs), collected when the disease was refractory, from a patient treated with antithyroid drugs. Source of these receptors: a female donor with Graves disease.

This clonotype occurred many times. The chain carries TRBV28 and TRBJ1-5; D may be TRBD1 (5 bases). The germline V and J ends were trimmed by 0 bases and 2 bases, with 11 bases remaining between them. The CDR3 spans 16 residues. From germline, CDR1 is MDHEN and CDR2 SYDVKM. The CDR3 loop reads CASSLWRGLGNQPQHF. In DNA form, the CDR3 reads TGTGCCAGCAGTTTATGGCGGGGACTCGGCAATCAGCCCCAGCATTTT.

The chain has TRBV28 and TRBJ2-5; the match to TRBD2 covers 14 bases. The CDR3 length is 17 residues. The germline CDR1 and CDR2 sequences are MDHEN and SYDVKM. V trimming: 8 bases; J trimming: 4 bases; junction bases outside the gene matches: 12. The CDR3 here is CASQTSGRAGARETQYF. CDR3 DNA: TGTGCCAGCCAGACTAGCGGGAGGGCCGGGGCAAGAGAGACCCAGTACTTC.

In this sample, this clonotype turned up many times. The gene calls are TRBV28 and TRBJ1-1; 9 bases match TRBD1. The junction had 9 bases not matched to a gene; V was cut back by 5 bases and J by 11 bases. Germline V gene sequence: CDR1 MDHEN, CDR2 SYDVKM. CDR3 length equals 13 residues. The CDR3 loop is CASSLPGQGFAFF. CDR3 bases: TGTGCCAGCAGTCTCCCGGGACAGGGCTTCGCTTTCTTT. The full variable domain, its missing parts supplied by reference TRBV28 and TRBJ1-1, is DVKVTQSSRYLVKRTGEKVFLECVQDMDHENMFWYRQDPGLGLRLIYFSYDVKMKEKGDIPEGYSVSREKKERFSLILESASTNQTSMYLCASSLPGQGFAFFGQGTRLTVV.

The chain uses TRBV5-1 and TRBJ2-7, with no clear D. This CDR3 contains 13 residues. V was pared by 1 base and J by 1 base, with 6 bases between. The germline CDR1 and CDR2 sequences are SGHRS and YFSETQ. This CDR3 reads CASSLIASYEQYF. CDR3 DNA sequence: TGCGCCAGCAGCTTGATTGCGTCCTACGAGCAGTACTTC.

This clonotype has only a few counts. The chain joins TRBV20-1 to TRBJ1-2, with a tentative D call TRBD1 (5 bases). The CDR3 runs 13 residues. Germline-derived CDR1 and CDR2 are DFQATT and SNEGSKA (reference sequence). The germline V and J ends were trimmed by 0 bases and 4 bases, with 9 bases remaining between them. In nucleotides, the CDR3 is TGCAGTGCTAGAGAGGAGGGACCCTATGGCTACACCTTC. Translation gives CSAREEGPYGYTF.

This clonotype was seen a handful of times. The CDR3 region is CASSLGLSRPLHF. The DNA of the CDR3 is TGTGCCAGCAGCTTAGGATTATCGAGACCCCTCCACTTT. V and J are TRBV7-2 and TRBJ1-6; D uncertain. The CDR3 loop spans 13 amino acids. V was pared by 1 base and J by 12 bases, with 10 bases between. Germline CDR1 and CDR2: SGHTA and FQGNSA. Complete variable domain (other parts from reference TRBV7-2 and TRBJ1-6): GAGVSQSPSNKVTEKGKDVELRCDPISGHTALYWYRQSLGQGLEFLIYFQGNSAPDKSGLPSDRFSAERTGGSVSTLTIQRTQQEDSAVYLCASSLGLSRPLHFGNGTRLTVT.

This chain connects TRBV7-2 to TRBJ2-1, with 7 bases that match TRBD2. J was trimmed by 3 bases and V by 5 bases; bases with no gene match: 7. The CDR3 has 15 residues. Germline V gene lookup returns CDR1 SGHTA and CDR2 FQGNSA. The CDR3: CASSNQRGVYNEQFF. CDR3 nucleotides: TGTGCCAGCAGCAACCAGCGGGGAGTCTACAATGAGCAGTTCTTC.

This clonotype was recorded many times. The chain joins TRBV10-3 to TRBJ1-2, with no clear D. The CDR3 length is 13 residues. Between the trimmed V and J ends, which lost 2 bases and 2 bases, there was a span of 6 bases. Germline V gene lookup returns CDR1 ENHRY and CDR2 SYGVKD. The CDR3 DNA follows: TGTGCCATCAGTGAGGGGAAAAACTATGGCTACACCTTC. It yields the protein CAISEGKNYGYTF.

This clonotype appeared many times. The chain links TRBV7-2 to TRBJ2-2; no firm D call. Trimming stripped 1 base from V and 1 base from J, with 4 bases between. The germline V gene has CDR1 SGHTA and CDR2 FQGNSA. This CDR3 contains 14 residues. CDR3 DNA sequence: TGTGCCAGCAGCTTAGGGGGGAACACCGGGGAGCTGTTTTTT. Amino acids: CASSLGGNTGELFF.

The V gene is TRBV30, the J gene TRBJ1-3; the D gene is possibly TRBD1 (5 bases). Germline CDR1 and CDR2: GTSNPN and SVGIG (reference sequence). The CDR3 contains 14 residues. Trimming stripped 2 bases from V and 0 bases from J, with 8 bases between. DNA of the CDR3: TGTGCCTGGAGTAGGGGTTTCTCTGGAAACACCATATATTTT. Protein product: CAWSRGFSGNTIYF.

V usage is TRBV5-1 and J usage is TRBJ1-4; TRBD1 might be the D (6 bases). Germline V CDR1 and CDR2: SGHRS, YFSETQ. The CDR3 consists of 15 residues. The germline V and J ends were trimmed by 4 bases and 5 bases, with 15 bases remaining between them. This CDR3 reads CASSASGGANEKLFF. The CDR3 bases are TGCGCCAGCAGCGCGTCGGGGGGGGCGAATGAAAAACTGTTTTTT.

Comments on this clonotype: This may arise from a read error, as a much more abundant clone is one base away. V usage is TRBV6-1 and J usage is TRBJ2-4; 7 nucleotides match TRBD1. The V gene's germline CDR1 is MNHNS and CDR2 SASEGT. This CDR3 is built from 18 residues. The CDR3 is CASSAAGTESLAKNIQHF. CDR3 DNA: TGTGCCAGCAGTGCAGCCGGGACAGAGAGCCTAGCCAAAAACATTCAGCACTTC.

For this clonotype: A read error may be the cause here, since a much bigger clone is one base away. CDR3 coding DNA: TGTGCCAGCAGTTCTGTAGGATACGAGCAGTGCTTC. It is translated as CASSSVGYEQCF. The V call is TRBV6-5, the J call TRBJ2-7; D is undetermined. CDR3 length: 12 residues. The V gene's germline CDR1 is MNHEY and CDR2 SVGAGI.

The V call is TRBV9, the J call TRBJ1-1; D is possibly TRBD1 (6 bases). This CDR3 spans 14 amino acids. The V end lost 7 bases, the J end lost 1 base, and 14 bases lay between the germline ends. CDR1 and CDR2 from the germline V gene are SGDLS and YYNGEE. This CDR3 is CASGGDTRNTEAFF. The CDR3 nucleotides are TGTGCCAGCGGGGGGGACACTCGGAACACTGAAGCTTTCTTT.

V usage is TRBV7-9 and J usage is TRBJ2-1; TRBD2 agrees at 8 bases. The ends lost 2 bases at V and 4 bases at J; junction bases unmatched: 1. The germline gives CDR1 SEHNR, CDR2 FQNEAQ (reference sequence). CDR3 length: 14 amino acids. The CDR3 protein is CASSLQREYNEQFF. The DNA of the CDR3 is TGTGCCAGCAGCTTACAGCGGGAGTACAATGAGCAGTTCTTC. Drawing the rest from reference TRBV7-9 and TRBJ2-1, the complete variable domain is DTGVSQNPRHKITKRGQNVTFRCDPISEHNRLYWYRQTLGQGPEFLTYFQNEAQLEKSRLLSDRFSAERPKGSFSTLEIQRTEQGDSAMYLCASSLQREYNEQFFGPGTRLTVL.

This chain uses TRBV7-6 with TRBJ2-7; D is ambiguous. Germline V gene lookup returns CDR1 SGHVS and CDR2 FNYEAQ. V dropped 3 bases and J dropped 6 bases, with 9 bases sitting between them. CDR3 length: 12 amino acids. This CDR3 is CASSFDTSEQYF. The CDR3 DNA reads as TGTGCCAGCAGCTTTGACACGTCCGAGCAGTACTTC.

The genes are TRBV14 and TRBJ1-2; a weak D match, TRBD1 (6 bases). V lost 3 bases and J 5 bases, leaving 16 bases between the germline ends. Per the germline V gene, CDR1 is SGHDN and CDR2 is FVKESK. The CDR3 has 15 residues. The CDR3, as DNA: TGTGCCAGCAGCCATAAGATGGACAGCTTTTATGGCTACACCTTC. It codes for CASSHKMDSFYGYTF.

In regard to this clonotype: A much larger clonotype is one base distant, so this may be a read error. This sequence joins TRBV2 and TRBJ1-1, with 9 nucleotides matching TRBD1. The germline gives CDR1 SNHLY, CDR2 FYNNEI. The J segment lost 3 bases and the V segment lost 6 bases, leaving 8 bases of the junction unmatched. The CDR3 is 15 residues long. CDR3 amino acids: CASSSRQGVDTEAFF. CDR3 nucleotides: TGTGCCAGCAGCTCCCGACAGGGGGTGGACACTGAAGCTTTCTTT.

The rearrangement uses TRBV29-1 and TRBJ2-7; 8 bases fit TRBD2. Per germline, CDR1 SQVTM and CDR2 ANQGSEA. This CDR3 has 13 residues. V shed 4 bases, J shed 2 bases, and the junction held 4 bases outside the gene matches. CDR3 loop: CSVGAGDPYEQYF. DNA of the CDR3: TGCAGCGTTGGAGCGGGAGACCCCTACGAGCAGTACTTC.

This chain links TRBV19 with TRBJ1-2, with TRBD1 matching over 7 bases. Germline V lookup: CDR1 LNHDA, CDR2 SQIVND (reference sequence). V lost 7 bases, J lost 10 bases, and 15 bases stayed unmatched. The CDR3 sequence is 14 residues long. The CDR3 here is CASNNRGARDVYTF. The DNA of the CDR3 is TGTGCCAGTAACAACAGGGGCGCCCGAGATGTCTACACCTTC.

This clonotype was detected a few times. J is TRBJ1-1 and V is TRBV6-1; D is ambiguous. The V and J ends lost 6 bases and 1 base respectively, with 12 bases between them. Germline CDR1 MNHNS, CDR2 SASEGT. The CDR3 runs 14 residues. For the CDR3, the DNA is TGTGCCAGCAGCGACGCGGCCCAGAACACTGAAGCTTTCTTT. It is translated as CASSDAAQNTEAFF.

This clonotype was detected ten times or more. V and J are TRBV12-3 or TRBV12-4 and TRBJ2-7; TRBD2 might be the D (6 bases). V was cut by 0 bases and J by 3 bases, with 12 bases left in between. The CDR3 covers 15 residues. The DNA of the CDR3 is TGTGCCAGCAGTTTAGCGGGAGGCACCCGCTACGAGCAGTACTTC. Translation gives CASSLAGGTRYEQYF.

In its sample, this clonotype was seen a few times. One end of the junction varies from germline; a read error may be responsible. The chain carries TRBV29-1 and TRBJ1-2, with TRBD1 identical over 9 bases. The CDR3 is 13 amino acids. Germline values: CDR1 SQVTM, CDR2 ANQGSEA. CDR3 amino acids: CSVGTGGAGTTYF. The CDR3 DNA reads TGCAGCGTCGGTACAGGGGGCGCCGGAACGACCTACTTC.

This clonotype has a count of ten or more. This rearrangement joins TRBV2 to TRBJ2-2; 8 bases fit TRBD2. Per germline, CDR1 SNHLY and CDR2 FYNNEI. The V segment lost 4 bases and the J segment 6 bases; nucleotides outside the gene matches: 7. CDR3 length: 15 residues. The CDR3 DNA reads TGTGCCAGCAGTGTATTTAGCGGGAAAGCCGGGGAGCTGTTTTTT. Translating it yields CASSVFSGKAGELFF.

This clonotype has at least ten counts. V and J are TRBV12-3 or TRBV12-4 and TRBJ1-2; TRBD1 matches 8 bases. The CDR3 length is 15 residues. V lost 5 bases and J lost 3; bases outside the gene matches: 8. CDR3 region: CASSIRTGFHYGYTF. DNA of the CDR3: TGTGCCAGCAGTATTAGGACAGGGTTCCACTATGGCTACACCTTC.